This T cell receptor (beta chain) was recovered during a study of cytomegalovirus exposure and HLA in healthy donors. Study background: An early release of data contained 70 million to 95 million unique TCRs, which came from HLA-typed donors.

Details on this clone: The target antigen is unknown.

Broader study findings: Earlier analysis yielded a pattern in which most TCR beta V segments were productive about 90% or about 30% of the time. The study assumed roughly uniform donor sequencing depth for presence/absence analyses. Versus the approximately 720-donor mean, an Asian-associated ancestry cluster reportedly showed fewer N-insertions in a later analysis.

A multiplex PCR was run with 60 Vbeta primers and 13 Jbeta primers. Assay used: immunoSEQ multiplex PCR; TCRdb lists only in-frame clones, some missing. The specimen's table records around 75,000 clones. The sequencing sample was made of PBMCs. The sequence was collected from a boy aged 5-17 years in good health and CMV-seronegative.

This chain's CDR3 is CASSQGDLAGGRIGELFF. The CDR3 DNA sequence: TGCGCCAGCAGCCAGGGAGATCTAGCGGGGGGCCGGATCGGGGAGCTGTTTTTT. The V call is TRBV4-1, the J call TRBJ2-2; 11 positions agree with TRBD2. Trimming removed 3 bases from V and 7 bases from J; junction bases left unmatched: 13. Germline V gives CDR1 MGHRA, CDR2 YSYEKL. CDR3 length: 18 amino acids.